This T cell receptor (beta chain) was sequenced during a study of T cells after posttransplantation cyclophosphamide. Points from the study as a whole: Skin or GI-infiltrating T cells shared few TRB sequences with blood.

The sample holds many counts of this clone. The antigen is unknown. The CDR3 consists of 13 residues. CDR1 and CDR2 from the germline V gene are SQVTM and ANQGSEA. Trimming stripped 6 bases from V and 6 bases from J, with 16 bases between. A marrow graft followed busulfan-fludarabine conditioning, with cyclophosphamide on days +3 and +4. TCRdb's copy holds only in-frame clones and misses some; the assay was immunoSEQ multiplex PCR. This sample includes 24,000 or so clones with no singletons; its ten biggest clones take up less than 2%. This sequence originates from a male patient between 18 and 35 years old who received an allogeneic stem cell transplant from a related donor, was CMV-positive, and had no GVHD. Some T cells may originate from the graft donor. The chain carries TRBV29-1 and TRBJ2-3; D is undetermined. The starting material was PBMCs, obtained after allogeneic stem cell transplant with posttransplant cyclophosphamide. In DNA, the CDR3 is TGCAGCGTCGGTACGCGACTTGCCGATACGCAGTATTTT. It specifies CSVGTRLADTQYF.